This entry lists 30 T cell receptor beta chains sequenced from one sample in a study of cytomegalovirus exposure and HLA in healthy donors. The primer mix had 60 Vbeta and 13 Jbeta primers. The protocol was immunoSEQ multiplex PCR, while the TCRdb copy is restricted to in-frame clones and leaves out a portion. The sample holds over 150,000 clones, around 79% seen once. The material sequenced was PBMCs. The source of these receptors is a man between 35 and 55 years old in good health and CMV-seronegative.

The CDR3 sequence is CASSQETRKGSYEQYF. CDR3 sequence (DNA): TGTGCCAGCAGCCAGGAAACTAGGAAAGGGTCCTACGAGCAGTACTTC. V usage is TRBV13 and J usage is TRBJ2-5; D is perhaps TRBD2 (5 bases). The end of the DNA is better explained by TRBJ2-7, so the J call may be wrong. The CDR3 loop spans 16 amino acids. Germline CDR1 PRHDT, CDR2 FYEKMQ (reference sequence).

V usage is TRBV6-1 and J usage is TRBJ2-1; D gene uncertain. With 7 bases removed from V and 0 bases from J, the gap between germline ends came to 7 bases. There are 13 residues in the CDR3. Germline-derived CDR1 and CDR2 are MNHNS and SASEGT. The CDR3: CASMPDSYNEQFF. CDR3 nucleotide sequence: TGTGCCAGCATGCCAGACTCCTACAATGAGCAGTTCTTC.

This clone was counted a single time. This chain joins TRBV19 and TRBJ1-1; D gene unclear. V was shortened by 7 bases and J by 1 base, with 13 bases between the two germline ends. The CDR3 loop spans 14 amino acids. Germline CDR1 is LNHDA and CDR2 is SQIVND (reference sequence). CDR3 DNA sequence: TGTGCCAGTACCCCTTGGCAGGCGAACACTGAAGCTTTCTTT. This translates into CASTPWQANTEAFF.

For this clone: At one end, the junction sequence differs from germline, possibly due to a read error. This chain joins TRBV4-3 and TRBJ1-2; D is uncertain. Germline V gene sequence: CDR1 LGHNA, CDR2 YSLEER. The CDR3 loop spans 14 amino acids. The DNA of the CDR3 is TGCGCCAGCAGCCAAGACCGCACTGTCTATCGCTACACCTTC. It specifies CASSQDRTVYRYTF.

The chain employs TRBV25-1 and TRBJ2-3; D call uncertain. The CDR3 totals 15 residues. V lost 0 bases and J 5 bases, leaving 12 bases between the germline ends. Germline V gene lookup returns CDR1 MGHDK and CDR2 SYGVNS. This CDR3 is CASSEYRSTGDTQYF. The DNA of the CDR3 is TGTGCCAGCAGTGAATATCGGTCGACGGGAGATACGCAGTATTTT.

The CDR3 here is CASFPFRGSTTDTQYF. The CDR3 nucleotides are TGTGCCAGCTTCCCCTTTAGGGGGAGTACCACAGATACGCAGTATTTT. The chain employs TRBV28 and TRBJ2-3; weak D call: TRBD1 (6 bases). Germline V gene sequence: CDR1 MDHEN, CDR2 SYDVKM. The V end lost 8 bases, the J end lost 2 bases, and 20 bases lay between the germline ends. The CDR3 totals 16 residues.

The rearrangement uses TRBV19 and TRBJ1-1; D uncertain. The CDR3 has 18 amino acids. V lost 3 bases and J lost 0, with 20 bases in between. Germline V lookup: CDR1 LNHDA, CDR2 SQIVND (reference sequence). The CDR3 reads CASSIRPAAVYMNTEAFF. Written as DNA, the CDR3 is TGTGCCAGTAGTATCCGACCGGCAGCGGTGTACATGAACACTGAAGCTTTCTTT.

The CDR3 DNA reads TGTGCCATCAGTGAGTGGCGGGGGCAAGAGACCCAGTACTTC. It specifies CAISEWRGQETQYF. The chain carries TRBV10-3 and TRBJ2-5, with 7 nucleotides matching TRBD2. V trimming: 1 base; J trimming: 2 bases; junction bases outside the gene matches: 1. In germline, CDR1 is ENHRY, CDR2 SYGVKD. The CDR3 sequence is 14 residues long.

This clone was seen a handful of times. The CDR3 DNA reads TGTGCCAGCAGTTATCCCAGGGGGCCAAGCACAGATACGCAGTATTTT. Translated: CASSYPRGPSTDTQYF. The rearrangement joins TRBV25-1 to TRBJ2-3, with 8 bases identical to TRBD1. Germline values: CDR1 MGHDK, CDR2 SYGVNS. V gave up 5 bases and J gave up 0 bases; unmatched junction bases: 7. The CDR3 contains 16 residues.

This clone was picked up one time. This chain uses TRBV6-1 with TRBJ2-5; D gene unclear. This CDR3 spans 13 amino acids. Germline loops: CDR1 MNHNS, CDR2 SASEGT. Trimming pared 3 bases from V and 4 bases from J, leaving 9 bases between. CDR3 nucleotide sequence: TGTGCCAGCAGTGAGCGACAAAGAGAGACCCAGTACTTC. Encoded protein: CASSERQRETQYF.

The chain links TRBV5-1 to TRBJ2-7, with TRBD1 matching over 9 bases. With 2 bases clipped from V and 5 bases from J, the junction kept 11 bases outside the gene matches. The germline V gene has CDR1 SGHRS and CDR2 YFSETQ. CDR3 size: 16 residues. The CDR3 sequence: CASSLRGRDRVDEQYF. The CDR3 nucleotides read TGCGCCAGCAGCTTAAGAGGTCGGGACAGGGTCGACGAGCAGTACTTC.

DNA of the CDR3: TGTGCCAGCAGCGGCGAACTAGCGGGCCCAGATACGCAGTATTTT. It encodes CASSGELAGPDTQYF. This chain joins TRBV9 and TRBJ2-3, with 9 bases fitting TRBD2. CDR1 is SGDLS and CDR2 is YYNGEE in the germline V gene. This CDR3 has 15 amino acids. J was trimmed by 4 bases and V by 3 bases; bases with no gene match: 6. The variable domain in full, with the rest retrieved from reference TRBV9 and TRBJ2-3, is DSGVTQTPKHLITATGQRVTLRCSPRSGDLSVYWYQQSLDQGLQFLIQYYNGEERAKGNILERFSAQQFPDLHSELNLSSLELGDSALYFCASSGELAGPDTQYFGPGTRLTVL.

In nucleotides, the CDR3 is TGTGCCAGCAGCCCGGACAAGGGACTCCAAGAGACCCAGTACTTC. Protein: CASSPDKGLQETQYF. This chain connects TRBV5-6 to TRBJ2-5; the D gene is possibly TRBD2 (6 bases). The CDR3 is 15 amino acids. From germline, CDR1 is SGHDT and CDR2 YYEEEE. Trimming shortened V by 4 bases and J by 1 base, and 14 bases separated the two germline ends.

The V call is TRBV5-6, the J call TRBJ2-3; D gene unclear. CDR3 length: 15 residues. Germline values: CDR1 SGHDT, CDR2 YYEEEE. V lost 4 bases, J lost 0 bases, and 12 bases lay in between. CDR3 sequence reads: CASSGLSTSTDTQYF. The CDR3 coding sequence is TGTGCCAGCAGCGGGTTATCGACTAGCACAGATACGCAGTATTTT.

This clone was seen a single time. This rearrangement joins TRBV7-2 to TRBJ1-5; unclear D gene. Germline V gene lookup returns CDR1 SGHTA and CDR2 FQGNSA. This CDR3 contains 15 residues. V lost 8 bases and J 2 bases, leaving 16 bases between the germline ends. The CDR3 loop reads CASGLDAGGNQPQHF. CDR3 DNA sequence: TGTGCCAGCGGGTTAGATGCAGGCGGCAATCAGCCCCAGCATTTT.

The rearrangement joins TRBV14 to TRBJ2-2, with D hard to call. The CDR3 consists of 13 residues. Germline V CDR1 and CDR2: SGHDN, FVKESK. Trimming shortened V by 1 base and J by 6 bases, and 6 bases separated the two germline ends. The CDR3 DNA is TGTGCCAGCAGCCAAGCGATAGCCGGGGAGCTGTTTTTT. Translating gives CASSQAIAGELFF.

The chain employs TRBV9 and TRBJ2-7; tentative D call: TRBD2 (6 bases). The V end lost 7 bases, the J end lost 5 bases, and 10 bases lay between the germline ends. The CDR3 is made up of 11 amino acids. Germline-derived CDR1 and CDR2 are SGDLS and YYNGEE. The CDR3 DNA sequence: TGTGCCAGCGGGGAGGCGAACGAGCAGTACTTC. Encoded protein: CASGEANEQYF.

J is TRBJ2-7 and V is TRBV10-1; possibly TRBD1 for D (5 bases). With 5 bases removed from V and 1 base from J, the gap between germline ends came to 12 bases. The CDR3 contains 14 residues. CDR1 is WNHNN and CDR2 is SYGVQD in the germline V gene (reference sequence). The CDR3 nucleotides are TGCGCCAGCAGTCTCAGGGAAGGGTCCTACGAGCAGTACTTC. Translation: CASSLREGSYEQYF.

The V and J genes are TRBV2 and TRBJ2-3; 11 positions agree with TRBD2. The J segment lost 0 bases and the V segment lost 5 bases, leaving 10 bases of the junction unmatched. In germline, CDR1 is SNHLY, CDR2 FYNNEI. The CDR3 totals 18 residues. The CDR3 reads CASSLRLLAGGSTDTQYF. CDR3 DNA: TGTGCCAGCAGTCTAAGATTGCTAGCGGGGGGTAGCACAGATACGCAGTATTTT.

The chain links TRBV6-5 to TRBJ2-1, with D perhaps matching TRBD2 (7 bases). Germline values: CDR1 MNHEY, CDR2 SVGAGI. This CDR3 spans 13 amino acids. V shed 2 bases and J shed 7 bases, with 9 bases lying between them. In DNA, the CDR3 is TGTGCCAGCAGTTACGGGGGGGCGAATGAGCAGTTCTTC. It yields the protein CASSYGGANEQFF.

The rearrangement links TRBV27 to TRBJ2-5, with 7 bases matching TRBD1. This CDR3 has 16 amino acids. The trim removed 0 bases at V and 3 bases at J, leaving 7 bases unmatched. Looked up from germline, CDR1 is MNHEY and CDR2 is SMNVEV (reference sequence). DNA for the CDR3: TGTGCCAGCAGTTTATCGACGGGACAGCTCGAAGAGACCCAGTACTTC. This codes for CASSLSTGQLEETQYF.

The chain recombines TRBV28 with TRBJ2-7, with 7 bases matching TRBD1. CDR3 length: 14 amino acids. The ends lost 10 bases at V and 0 bases at J; junction bases unmatched: 9. CDR1 and CDR2 from the germline V gene are MDHEN and SYDVKM. CDR3 nucleotide sequence: TGTGCCACCGCCGAGACAGGGCTCTCCTACGAGCAGTACTTC. This encodes CATAETGLSYEQYF.

The rearrangement links TRBV7-9 to TRBJ1-2; unclear D gene. The V end was cut by 3 bases, the J end by 7 bases, with 6 bases between. From germline, CDR1 is SEHNR and CDR2 FQNEAQ (reference sequence). This CDR3 spans 11 amino acids. CDR3: CASSFMSGYTF. Written as DNA, the CDR3 is TGTGCCAGCAGCTTTATGAGTGGCTACACCTTC. Variable domain in full (rest from reference TRBV7-9 and TRBJ1-2): DTGVSQNPRHKITKRGQNVTFRCDPISEHNRLYWYRQTLGQGPEFLTYFQNEAQLEKSRLLSDRFSAERPKGSFSTLEIQRTEQGDSAMYLCASSFMSGYTFGSGTRLTVV.

The chain links TRBV2 to TRBJ2-5; TRBD2 might be the D (6 bases). With 8 bases removed from V and 5 bases from J, the gap between germline ends came to 9 bases. The CDR3 is made up of 11 amino acids. Germline V gene data show CDR1 as SNHLY and CDR2 as FYNNEI. CDR3 in amino acids: CASLGGETQYF. The CDR3 coding sequence is TGTGCCAGCCTAGGAGGGGAGACCCAGTACTTC.

The chain links TRBV6-1 to TRBJ2-3; unclear D gene. This CDR3 is built from 13 residues. The V end lost 2 bases, the J end lost 3 bases, and 6 bases lay between the germline ends. Germline lookup yields CDR1 MNHNS and CDR2 SASEGT. For the CDR3, the DNA is TGTGCCAGCAGTGAACATGAGACAGATACGCAGTATTTT. Residues: CASSEHETDTQYF.

The rearrangement links TRBV10-3 to TRBJ1-3; unclear D gene. V dropped 5 bases and J dropped 0 bases, with 11 bases sitting between them. CDR1 is ENHRY and CDR2 is SYGVKD in the germline V gene. CDR3 length: 15 amino acids. As DNA, the CDR3 is TGTGCCATCAGTAAACAGATGACCTCTGGAAACACCATATATTTT. Translating gives CAISKQMTSGNTIYF.

In this sample, this clone turned up once. The rearrangement links TRBV27 to TRBJ1-2, with D possibly being TRBD1 (5 bases). The V gene lost 2 bases and the J gene lost 6 bases, with 10 bases spanning the gap. This CDR3 contains 13 residues. The germline V gene encodes CDR1 MNHEY and CDR2 SMNVEV (reference sequence). The CDR3 sequence: CASSLRQGDGYTF. CDR3 bases: TGTGCCAGCAGTTTACGGCAGGGTGATGGCTACACCTTC.

This clone appeared once. Other DNA sequences of this sample code for an identical CDR3. The chain carries TRBV15 and TRBJ1-5, with unresolved D. The CDR3 spans 14 residues. Germline CDR1 reads LNHNV; CDR2 reads YYDKDF (reference sequence). Between the trimmed V and J ends, which lost 1 base and 2 bases, there was a span of 6 bases. In DNA, the CDR3 is TGTGCCACCAGCAGAGCAACGGGCAATCAGCCCCAGCATTTT. Its translation is CATSRATGNQPQHF.

J is TRBJ1-4 and V is TRBV27; D unclear. Trimming cost V 0 bases and J 0 bases, with 5 bases left between them. The CDR3 sequence is 15 residues long. In germline, CDR1 is MNHEY, CDR2 SMNVEV (reference sequence). This CDR3 is CASSLSFATNEKLFF. CDR3 sequence (DNA): TGTGCCAGCAGTTTATCCTTCGCAACTAATGAAAAACTGTTTTTT.

The gene calls are TRBV5-1 and TRBJ1-4, with a tentative D call TRBD1 (5 bases). This CDR3 has 14 amino acids. V was cut by 3 bases and J by 0 bases, with 6 bases left in between. In germline, CDR1 is SGHRS, CDR2 YFSETQ. As DNA, the CDR3 is TGCGCCAGCAGCTCGACAGCAACTAATGAAAAACTGTTTTTT. Protein product: CASSSTATNEKLFF.